These 4 T cell receptor beta chains share one sample of origin, sequenced in a study of control samples from healthy donors and cancer patients. Clones were sequenced by immunoSEQ multiplex PCR, and TCRdb holds only the in-frame ones, with some missing. The table includes some 140,000 clones, 94% detected once. Material: blood. Receptors originate from a man aged 35 to 55 in good health.

V is TRBV6-1 and J is TRBJ1-4; 7 bases map to TRBD1. The CDR3 length is 16 residues. With V trimmed by 4 bases and J by 3 bases, 8 bases remained unmatched. Germline V CDR1 and CDR2: MNHNS, SASEGT. The CDR3 DNA reads as TGTGCCAGCAGTGCCAATCGACAGGGCTCTAATGAAAAACTGTTTTTT. Encoded protein: CASSANRQGSNEKLFF.

The chain joins TRBV30 to TRBJ1-1, with D unclear. This CDR3 has 12 amino acids. CDR1 is GTSNPN, CDR2 SVGIG, per germline (reference sequence). The V and J ends lost 2 bases and 4 bases respectively, with 8 bases between them. The CDR3 region is CAWSFLGTEAFF. CDR3 nucleotide sequence: TGTGCCTGGAGTTTCCTGGGCACTGAAGCTTTCTTT.

The chain uses TRBV10-3 and TRBJ2-3; 8 bases agree with TRBD2. Germline CDR1 ENHRY, CDR2 SYGVKD. This CDR3 comprises 14 residues. The V segment lost 2 bases and the J segment 5 bases; nucleotides outside the gene matches: 3. DNA for the CDR3: TGTGCCATCAGTGAGGCGGGGGGAGGAGATACGCAGTATTTT. Encoded protein: CAISEAGGGDTQYF.

The chain couples TRBV7-6 to TRBJ2-1; tentatively, D is TRBD2 (5 bases). This CDR3 is 16 amino acids long. The V end was cut by 5 bases, the J end by 8 bases, with 22 bases between. CDR1 is SGHVS and CDR2 is FNYEAQ in the germline V gene. CDR3 nucleotides: TGTGCCAGCAGCCTATGGACTGATTTAATGAGTGATGAGCAGTTCTTC. It yields the protein CASSLWTDLMSDEQFF.